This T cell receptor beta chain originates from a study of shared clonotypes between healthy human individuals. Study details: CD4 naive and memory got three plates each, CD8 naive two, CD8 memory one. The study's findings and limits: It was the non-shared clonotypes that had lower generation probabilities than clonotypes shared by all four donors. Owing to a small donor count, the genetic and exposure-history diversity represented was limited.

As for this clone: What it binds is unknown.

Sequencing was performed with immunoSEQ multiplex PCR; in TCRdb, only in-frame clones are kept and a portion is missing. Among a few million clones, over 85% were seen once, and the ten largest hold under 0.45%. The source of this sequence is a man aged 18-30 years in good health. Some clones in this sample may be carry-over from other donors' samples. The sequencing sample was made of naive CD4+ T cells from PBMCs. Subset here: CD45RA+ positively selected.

The CDR3 sequence: CASSQGGGRTKNTGELFF. The CDR3 DNA is TGCGCCAGCAGCCAAGGAGGGGGCAGGACAAAAAACACCGGGGAGCTGTTTTTT. The chain recombines TRBV4-3 with TRBJ2-2; 7 bases agree with TRBD1. With V trimmed by 1 base and J by 2 bases, 10 bases remained unmatched. CDR1 and CDR2 (germline): LGHNA, YSLEER. The CDR3 is 18 residues long.